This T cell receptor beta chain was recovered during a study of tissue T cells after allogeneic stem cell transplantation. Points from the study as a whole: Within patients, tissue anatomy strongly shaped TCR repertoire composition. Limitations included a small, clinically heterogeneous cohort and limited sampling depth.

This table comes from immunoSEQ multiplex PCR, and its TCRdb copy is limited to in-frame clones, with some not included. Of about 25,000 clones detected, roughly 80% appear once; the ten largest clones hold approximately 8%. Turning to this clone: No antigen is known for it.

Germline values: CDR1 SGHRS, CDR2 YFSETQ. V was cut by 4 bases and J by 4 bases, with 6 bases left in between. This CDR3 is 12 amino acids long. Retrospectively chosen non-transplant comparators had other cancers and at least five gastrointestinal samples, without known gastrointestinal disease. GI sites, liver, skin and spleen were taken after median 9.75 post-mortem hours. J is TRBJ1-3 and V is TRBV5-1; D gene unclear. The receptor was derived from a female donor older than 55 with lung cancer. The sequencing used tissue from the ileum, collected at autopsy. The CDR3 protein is CASSPPGNTIYF. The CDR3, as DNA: TGCGCCAGCAGCCCGCCGGGAAACACCATATATTTT.